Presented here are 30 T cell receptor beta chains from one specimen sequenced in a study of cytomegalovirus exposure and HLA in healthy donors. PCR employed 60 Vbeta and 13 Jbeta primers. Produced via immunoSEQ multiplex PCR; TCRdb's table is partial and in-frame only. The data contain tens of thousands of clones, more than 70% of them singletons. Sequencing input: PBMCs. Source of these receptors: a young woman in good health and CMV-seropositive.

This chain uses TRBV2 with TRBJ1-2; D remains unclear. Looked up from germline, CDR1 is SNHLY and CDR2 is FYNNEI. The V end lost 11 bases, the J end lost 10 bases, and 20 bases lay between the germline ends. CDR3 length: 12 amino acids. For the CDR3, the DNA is TGTGCCGAGGCTCTCGAAACATGTTACTACACCTTC. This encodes CAEALETCYYTF. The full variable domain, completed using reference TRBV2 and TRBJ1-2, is EPEVTQTPSHQVTQMGQEVILRCVPISNHLYFYWYRQILGQKVEFLVSFYNNEISEKSEIFDDQFSVERPDGSNFTLKIRSTKLEDSAMYFCAEALETCYYTFGSGTRLTVV.

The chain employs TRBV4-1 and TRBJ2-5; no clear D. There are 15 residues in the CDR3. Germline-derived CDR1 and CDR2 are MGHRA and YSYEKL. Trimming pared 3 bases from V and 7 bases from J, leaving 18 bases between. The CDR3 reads CASSQIDRAVPTQYF. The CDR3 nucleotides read TGCGCCAGCAGCCAGATAGACCGTGCGGTTCCGACCCAGTACTTC.

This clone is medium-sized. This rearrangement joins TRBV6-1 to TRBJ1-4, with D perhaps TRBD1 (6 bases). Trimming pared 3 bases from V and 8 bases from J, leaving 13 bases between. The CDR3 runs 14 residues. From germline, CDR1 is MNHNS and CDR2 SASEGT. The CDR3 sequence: CASSDGQMREKLFF. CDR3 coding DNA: TGTGCCAGCAGTGACGGACAGATGCGGGAAAAACTGTTTTTT.

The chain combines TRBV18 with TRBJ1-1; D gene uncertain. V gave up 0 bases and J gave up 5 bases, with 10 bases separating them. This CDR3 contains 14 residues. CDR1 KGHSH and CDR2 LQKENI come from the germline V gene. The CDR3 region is CASSPPALRTEAFF. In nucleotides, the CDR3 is TGTGCCAGCTCACCACCGGCATTGAGGACTGAAGCTTTCTTT.

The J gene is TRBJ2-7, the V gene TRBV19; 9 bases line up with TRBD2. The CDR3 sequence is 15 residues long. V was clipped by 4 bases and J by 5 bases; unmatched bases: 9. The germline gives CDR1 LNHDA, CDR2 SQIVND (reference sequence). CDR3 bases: TGTGCCAGTAGTACCAATAGCGGGAGAGATCACGAGCAGTACTTC. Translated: CASSTNSGRDHEQYF.

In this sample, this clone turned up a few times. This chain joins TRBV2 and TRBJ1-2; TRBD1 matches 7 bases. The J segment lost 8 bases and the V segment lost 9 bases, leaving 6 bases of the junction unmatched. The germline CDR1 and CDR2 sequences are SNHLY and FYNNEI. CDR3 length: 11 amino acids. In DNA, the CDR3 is TGTGCCAGATCAGGGGGAGAAGGCTACACCTTC. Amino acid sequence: CARSGGEGYTF.

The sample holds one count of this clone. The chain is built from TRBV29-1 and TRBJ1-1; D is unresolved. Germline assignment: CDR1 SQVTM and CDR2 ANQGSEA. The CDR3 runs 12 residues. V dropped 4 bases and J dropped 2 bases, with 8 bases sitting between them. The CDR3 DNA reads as TGCAGCGTTGGTATGGGCAACACTGAAGCTTTCTTT. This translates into CSVGMGNTEAFF.

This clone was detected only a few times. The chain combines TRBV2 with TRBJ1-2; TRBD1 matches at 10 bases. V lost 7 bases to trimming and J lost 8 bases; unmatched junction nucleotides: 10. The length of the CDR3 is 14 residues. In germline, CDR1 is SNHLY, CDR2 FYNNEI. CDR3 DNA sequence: TGTGCCAGCATGACGGGACAGGGGCGCTGGGGCTACACCTTC. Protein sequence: CASMTGQGRWGYTF.

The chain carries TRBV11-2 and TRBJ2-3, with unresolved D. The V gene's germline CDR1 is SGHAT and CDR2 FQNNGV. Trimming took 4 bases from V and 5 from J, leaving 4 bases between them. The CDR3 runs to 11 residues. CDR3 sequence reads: CASSYIDTQYF. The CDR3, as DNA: TGTGCCAGCAGCTATATAGATACGCAGTATTTT.

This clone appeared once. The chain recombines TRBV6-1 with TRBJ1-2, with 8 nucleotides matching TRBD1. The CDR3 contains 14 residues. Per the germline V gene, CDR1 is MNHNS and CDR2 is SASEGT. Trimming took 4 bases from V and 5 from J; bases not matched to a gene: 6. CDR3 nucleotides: TGTGCCAGCAGTGGAGAGTACAGGGGGTATGGCTACACCTTC. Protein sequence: CASSGEYRGYGYTF.

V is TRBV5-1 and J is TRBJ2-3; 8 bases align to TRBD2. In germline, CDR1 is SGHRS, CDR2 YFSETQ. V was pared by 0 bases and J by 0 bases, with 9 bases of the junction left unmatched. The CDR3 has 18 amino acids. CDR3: CASSLVGRGGRSTDTQYF. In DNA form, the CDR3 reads TGCGCCAGCAGCTTGGTAGGTCGGGGGGGTCGTAGCACAGATACGCAGTATTTT.

The chain's CDR3 is CASSLTTDSPYGYTF. CDR3 bases: TGTGCCAGCAGCTTAACAACCGACAGCCCCTATGGCTACACCTTC. V and J are TRBV2 and TRBJ1-2, with D possibly being TRBD1 (5 bases). V lost 6 bases and J 4 bases, leaving 18 bases between the germline ends. In germline, CDR1 is SNHLY, CDR2 FYNNEI. The CDR3 is 15 residues long.

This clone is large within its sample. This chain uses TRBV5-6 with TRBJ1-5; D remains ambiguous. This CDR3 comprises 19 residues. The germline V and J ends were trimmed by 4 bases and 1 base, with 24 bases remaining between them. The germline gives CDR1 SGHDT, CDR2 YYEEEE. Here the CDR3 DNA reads TGTGCCAGCAGCCTAACTTTTAAAGGAGGGATAGGAAGCAATCAGCCCCAGCATTTT. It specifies CASSLTFKGGIGSNQPQHF.

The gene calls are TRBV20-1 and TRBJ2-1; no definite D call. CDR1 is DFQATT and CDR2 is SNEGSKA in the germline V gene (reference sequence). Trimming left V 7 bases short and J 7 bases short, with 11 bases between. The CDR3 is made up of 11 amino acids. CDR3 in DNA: TGCAGTGGCGAGACTTTTAATGAGCAGTTCTTC. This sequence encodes CSGETFNEQFF.

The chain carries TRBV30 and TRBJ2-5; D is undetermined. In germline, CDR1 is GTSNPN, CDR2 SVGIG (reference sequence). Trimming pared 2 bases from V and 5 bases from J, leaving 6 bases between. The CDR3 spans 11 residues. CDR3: CAWSSSETQYF. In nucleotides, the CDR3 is TGTGCCTGGAGTTCCAGTGAGACCCAGTACTTC.

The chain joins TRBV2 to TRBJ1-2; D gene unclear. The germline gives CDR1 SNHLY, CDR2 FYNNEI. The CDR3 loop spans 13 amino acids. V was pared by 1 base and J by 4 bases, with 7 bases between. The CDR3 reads CASSEDSLYGYTF. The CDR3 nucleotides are TGTGCCAGCAGTGAAGATTCCCTCTATGGCTACACCTTC.

Here the CDR3 DNA reads TGTGCCAGCAGGCGGCAGGGTACCTCCTACGAGCAGTACTTC. Its protein product is CASRRQGTSYEQYF. The genes are TRBV6-6 and TRBJ2-7; a possible D gene is TRBD1 (5 bases). Germline V gene data show CDR1 as MNHNY and CDR2 as SVGAGI (reference sequence). The CDR3 is made up of 14 amino acids. With 6 bases removed from V and 0 bases from J, the gap between germline ends came to 12 bases.

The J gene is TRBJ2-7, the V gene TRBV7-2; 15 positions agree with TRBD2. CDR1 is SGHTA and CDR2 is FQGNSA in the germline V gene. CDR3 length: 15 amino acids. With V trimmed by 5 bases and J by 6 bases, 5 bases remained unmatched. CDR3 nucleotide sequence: TGTGCCAGCAGCCCCGGACTAGCGGGAGGGATCGAGCAGTACTTC. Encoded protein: CASSPGLAGGIEQYF.

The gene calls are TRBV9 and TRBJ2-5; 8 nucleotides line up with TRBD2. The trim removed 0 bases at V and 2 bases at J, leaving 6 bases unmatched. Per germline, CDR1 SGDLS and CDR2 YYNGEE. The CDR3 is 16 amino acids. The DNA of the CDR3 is TGTGCCAGCAGCGTAGCAACTAGCGGAATACAAGAGACCCAGTACTTC. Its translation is CASSVATSGIQETQYF.

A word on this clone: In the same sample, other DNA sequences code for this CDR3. For the CDR3, the DNA is TGTGCCAGTAGGGCCGGGACTAGCGGTTTCTACGAGCAGTACTTC. The encoded protein is CASRAGTSGFYEQYF. The chain is built from TRBV19 and TRBJ2-7; 11 positions agree with TRBD2. The CDR3 extends over 15 amino acids. Germline V gene lookup returns CDR1 LNHDA and CDR2 SQIVND (reference sequence). J gave up 3 bases and V 6 bases, and 7 bases lay outside the gene matches. The variable domain in full, completed from reference TRBV19 and TRBJ2-7, reads DGGITQSPKYLFRKEGQNVTLSCEQNLNHDAMYWYRQDPGQGLRLIYYSQIVNDFQKGDIAEGYSVSREKKESFPLTVTSAQKNPTAFYLCASRAGTSGFYEQYFGPGTRLTVT.

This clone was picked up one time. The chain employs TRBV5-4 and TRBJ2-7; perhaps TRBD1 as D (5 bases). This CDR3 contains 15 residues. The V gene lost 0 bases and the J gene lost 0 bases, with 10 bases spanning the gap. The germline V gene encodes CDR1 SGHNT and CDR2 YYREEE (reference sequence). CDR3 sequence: CASSLGTGISYEQYF. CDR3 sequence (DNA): TGTGCCAGCAGCTTGGGCACAGGTATCTCCTACGAGCAGTACTTC. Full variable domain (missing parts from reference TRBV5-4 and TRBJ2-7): ETGVTQSPTHLIKTRGQQVTLRCSSQSGHNTVSWYQQALGQGPQFIFQYYREEENGRGNFPPRFSGLQFPNYSSELNVNALELDDSALYLCASSLGTGISYEQYFGPGTRLTVT.

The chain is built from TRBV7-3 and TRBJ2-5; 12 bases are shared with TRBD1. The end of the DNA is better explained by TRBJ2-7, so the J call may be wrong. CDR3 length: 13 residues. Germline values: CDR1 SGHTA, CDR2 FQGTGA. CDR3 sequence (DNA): TGTGCCAGCAGCTGGGACAGGGGGCACGAGCAGTACTTC. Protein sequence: CASSWDRGHEQYF.

The DNA for the CDR3 is TGCGCCAGCAGCCCGGGACTAGCGGGCACAGATACGCAGTATTTT. It specifies CASSPGLAGTDTQYF. V and J are TRBV5-1 and TRBJ2-3; TRBD2 matches 11 bases. Trimming at V came to 4 bases and at J to 1 base, leaving 2 bases not matched to a gene. The CDR3 is 15 amino acids. CDR1 and CDR2 from the germline V gene are SGHRS and YFSETQ.

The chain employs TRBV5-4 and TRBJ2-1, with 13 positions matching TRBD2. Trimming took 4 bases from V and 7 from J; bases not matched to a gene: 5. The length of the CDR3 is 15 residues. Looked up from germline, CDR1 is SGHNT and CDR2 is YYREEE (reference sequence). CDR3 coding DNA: TGTGCCAGCAGCCCTCGGACTAGCGGGAGTAATGAGCAGTTCTTC. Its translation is CASSPRTSGSNEQFF.

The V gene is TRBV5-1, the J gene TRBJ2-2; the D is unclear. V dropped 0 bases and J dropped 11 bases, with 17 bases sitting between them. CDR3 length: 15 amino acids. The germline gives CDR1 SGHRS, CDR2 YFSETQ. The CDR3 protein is CASSLAGYEYRELFF. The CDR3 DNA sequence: TGCGCCAGCAGCTTGGCCGGGTACGAGTATCGAGAGCTGTTTTTT.

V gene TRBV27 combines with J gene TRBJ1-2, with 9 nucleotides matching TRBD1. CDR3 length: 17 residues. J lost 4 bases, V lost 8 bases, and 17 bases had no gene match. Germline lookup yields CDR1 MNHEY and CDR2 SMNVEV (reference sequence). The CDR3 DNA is TGTGCCAGCCGTCCCCGGATATACAGGGGGCAGGGCTATGGCTACACCTTC. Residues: CASRPRIYRGQGYGYTF.

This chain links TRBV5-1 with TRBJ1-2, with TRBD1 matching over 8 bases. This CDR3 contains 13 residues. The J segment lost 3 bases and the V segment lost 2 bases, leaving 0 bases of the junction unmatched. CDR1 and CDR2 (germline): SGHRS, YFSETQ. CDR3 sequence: CASSLQGDYGYTF. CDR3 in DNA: TGCGCCAGCAGCTTACAGGGGGACTATGGCTACACCTTC.

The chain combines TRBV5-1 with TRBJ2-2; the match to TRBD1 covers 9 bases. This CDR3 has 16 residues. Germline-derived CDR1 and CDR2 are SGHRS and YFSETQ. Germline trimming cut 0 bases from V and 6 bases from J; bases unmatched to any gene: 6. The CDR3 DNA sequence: TGCGCCAGCAGCTTGGCCGGGACAGGGTCGGCCGGGGAGCTGTTTTTT. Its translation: CASSLAGTGSAGELFF.

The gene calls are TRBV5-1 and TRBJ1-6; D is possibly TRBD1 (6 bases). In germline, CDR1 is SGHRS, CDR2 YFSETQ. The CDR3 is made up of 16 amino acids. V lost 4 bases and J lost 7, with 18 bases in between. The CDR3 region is CASSHRESGVNSPLHF. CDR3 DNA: TGCGCCAGCAGCCACAGGGAAAGCGGGGTCAATTCACCCCTCCACTTT.

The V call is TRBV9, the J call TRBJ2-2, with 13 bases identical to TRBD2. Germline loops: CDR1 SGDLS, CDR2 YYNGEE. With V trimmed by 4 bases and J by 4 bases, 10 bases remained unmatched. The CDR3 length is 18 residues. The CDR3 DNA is TGTGCCAGCAGCCAGCGGACTAGCGGGAGAGGTGGCACCGGGGAGCTGTTTTTT. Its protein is CASSQRTSGRGGTGELFF.